This record covers a single TCR beta chain. CDR3 size: 15 residues. The V segment lost 3 bases and the J segment 1 base; nucleotides outside the gene matches: 3. Germline assignment: CDR1 SGHRS and CDR2 YFSETQ. Profiling relied on immunoSEQ multiplex PCR, and the TCRdb table lists in-frame clones only, not all of them. The data contain about 230,000 clones, under 90% of them seen just once; the ten biggest clones take up around a sixth. These data belong to a study of blood T cell repertoires in COVID-19. Sequencing was performed on peripheral blood. V is TRBV5-1 and J is TRBJ2-2; 7 nucleotides align to TRBD2. The clonotype originates from a woman aged 80 or over with active or convalescent COVID-19. The CDR3 DNA reads TGCGCCAGCAGCTCAGGACTAGGGAACACCGGGGAGCTGTTTTTT. This sequence encodes CASSSGLGNTGELFF.